One and the same sample provided the 15 T cell receptor beta chains below, sequenced in a study of blood T cells in healthy people across ages (dated by TCRdb to between 2015 and 2016). Library preparation employed 5' RACE. TCRdb names Illumina HiSeq 2500 as the instrument used. A second PCR of roughly 6 to 11 cycles was run with a J-beta primer mix and a sample-barcoded 5' primer. TCRdb passed the public sequencing reads through fastp at Q25 and MiXCR, retaining productive beta sequences. Each CDR3 protein appears once, grouped with its most common genes and DNA. The sample table shows more than 1.4 million distinct CDR3 sequences, and approximately 42% are seen once. Of the sample, 7% to 9.5% is held by the ten largest clones. The sequenced material came from blood. The receptors originated from a young woman in good health.

Ten or more counts support this clonotype. The chain is built from TRBV29-1 and TRBJ2-1, with D tentatively TRBD1 or TRBD2 (6 bases each). V was trimmed by 3 bases and J by 1 base, leaving 13 bases between them. Germline CDR1 reads SQVTM; CDR2 reads ANQGSEA. This CDR3 region has 15 residues. DNA of the CDR3: TGCAGCGTTGATGACGGGGGCTGGTCCTACAATGAGCAGTTCTTC. Its translation is CSVDDGGWSYNEQFF.

This clonotype was seen only a few times. This chain joins TRBV25-1 and TRBJ2-5, with 7 bases aligning to TRBD1. This CDR3 is built from 15 residues. Germline V CDR1 and CDR2: MGHDK, SYGVNS. V lost 5 bases and J lost 1; bases outside the gene matches: 7. CDR3 protein: CASSREGQFQETQYF. CDR3 in DNA: TGTGCCAGCAGTCGCGAGGGACAGTTCCAAGAGACCCAGTACTTC.

The rearrangement uses TRBV25-1 and TRBJ2-2; tentative D call: TRBD1 (6 bases). V was pared by 8 bases and J by 1 base, with 14 bases between. Germline lookup yields CDR1 MGHDK and CDR2 SYGVNS. CDR3 length equals 15 residues. CDR3 coding DNA: TGTGCCAGCCTTATTCCGGGACAGAACACCGGGGAGCTGTTTTTT. This sequence encodes CASLIPGQNTGELFF.

The chain employs TRBV6-1 and TRBJ2-5; no reliable D call. The J call may be wrong; the DNA end is better matched by TRBJ2-7. This CDR3 comprises 14 residues. Germline-derived CDR1 and CDR2 are MNHNS and SASEGT. CDR3 residues: CASGLRSYAYEQYF. Here the CDR3 DNA reads TGTGCCAGCGGGTTGCGGAGTTACGCCTACGAGCAGTACTTC.

In this sample, this clonotype turned up once. J is TRBJ2-1 and V is TRBV10-3; D uncertain. Germline lookup yields CDR1 ENHRY and CDR2 SYGVKD. Trimming stripped 2 bases from V and 5 bases from J, with 13 bases between. CDR3 size: 15 residues. The chain's CDR3 is CAISEDPFIHNEQFF. CDR3 sequence (DNA): TGTGCCATCAGTGAGGACCCCTTCATCCACAATGAGCAGTTCTTC.

The chain carries TRBV12-3 or TRBV12-4 and TRBJ1-2, with TRBD1 matching over 7 bases. The length of the CDR3 is 15 residues. Trimming removed 6 bases from V and 5 bases from J; junction bases left unmatched: 12. CDR3 protein: CASSHGQAIGYGYTF. CDR3 bases: TGTGCCAGCAGCCACGGACAGGCAATAGGGTATGGCTACACCTTC.

This chain uses TRBV27 with TRBJ2-3, with D possibly matching TRBD1 (6 bases). The germline V gene has CDR1 MNHEY and CDR2 SMNVEV (reference sequence). V was trimmed by 4 bases and J by 2 bases, leaving 19 bases between them. This CDR3 region has 17 residues. CDR3 bases: TGTGCCAGCAGTTCCTTGTCGGACAGCTCCTTCACAGATACGCAGTATTTT. It translates to CASSSLSDSSFTDTQYF.

This chain joins TRBV6-6 and TRBJ2-3, with D possibly being TRBD1 (5 bases). V was trimmed by 7 bases and J by 0 bases, leaving 11 bases between them. Germline assignment: CDR1 MNHNY and CDR2 SVGAGI (reference sequence). The CDR3 has 14 residues. This CDR3 reads CASMEQGSTDTQYF. In nucleotides, the CDR3 is TGTGCCAGCATGGAGCAGGGTAGCACAGATACGCAGTATTTT.

This clonotype has just a few counts. The J gene is TRBJ2-3, the V gene TRBV29-1; TRBD1 matches at 7 bases. Germline V gene data show CDR1 as SQVTM and CDR2 as ANQGSEA. The V and J ends lost 4 bases and 0 bases, in that order; junction bases with no gene match: 4. The CDR3 loop spans 14 amino acids. CDR3 in amino acids: CSVGRTGSTDTQYF. CDR3 coding DNA: TGCAGCGTTGGACGGACAGGTAGCACAGATACGCAGTATTTT.

The CDR3 region is CSARWGGPTEAFF. The CDR3 bases are TGCAGTGCTAGGTGGGGGGGGCCCACTGAAGCTTTCTTT. The V call is TRBV20-1, the J call TRBJ1-1; TRBD1 might be the D (6 bases). The germline V gene has CDR1 DFQATT and CDR2 SNEGSKA (reference sequence). V lost 3 bases and J 4 bases, leaving 12 bases between the germline ends. The CDR3 covers 13 residues.

The chain is built from TRBV7-9 and TRBJ2-3; 16 bases are shared with TRBD2. CDR1 is SEHNR, CDR2 FQNEAQ, per germline (reference sequence). Germline trimming cut 5 bases from V and 4 bases from J; bases unmatched to any gene: 9. The CDR3 runs to 18 residues. The CDR3 bases are TGTGCCAGCAGCCCGCCGGGACTAGCGGGAGGGCCAGCAGATACGCAGTATTTT. Translating gives CASSPPGLAGGPADTQYF.

This chain uses TRBV20-1 with TRBJ1-6; TRBD1 might be the D (6 bases). Germline V lookup: CDR1 DFQATT, CDR2 SNEGSKA (reference sequence). V was cut by 0 bases and J by 0 bases, with 12 bases left in between. The CDR3 length is 17 residues. CDR3 in DNA: TGCAGTGCTAGAGATCAGCAGGGGAGCTCCTATAATTCACCCCTCCACTTT. It specifies CSARDQQGSSYNSPLHF.

This clonotype was picked up a small number of times. V is TRBV6-1 and J is TRBJ2-5; the match to TRBD1 covers 7 bases. The CDR3 totals 14 residues. Germline CDR1 is MNHNS and CDR2 is SASEGT. V lost 6 bases to trimming and J lost 2 bases; unmatched junction nucleotides: 6. Written as DNA, the CDR3 is TGTGCCAGCAGAGCCGGACAGGTTCAAGAGACCCAGTACTTC. It encodes CASRAGQVQETQYF.

The chain carries TRBV12-3 or TRBV12-4 and TRBJ1-4; maybe TRBD1 (5 bases). Trimming stripped 7 bases from V and 8 bases from J, with 17 bases between. The CDR3 is made up of 14 amino acids. The DNA of the CDR3 is TGTGCCAGCACCCAGCAGGGTGTGTGGGAAAAACTGTTTTTT. This sequence encodes CASTQQGVWEKLFF.

This clonotype was detected a few times. The rearrangement uses TRBV27 and TRBJ2-5; tentatively, D is TRBD1 (6 bases). The V end was cut by 4 bases, the J end by 1 base, with 10 bases between. Germline V gene sequence: CDR1 MNHEY, CDR2 SMNVEV (reference sequence). CDR3 length: 14 amino acids. CDR3 in amino acids: CASSSQGLQETQYF. CDR3 coding DNA: TGTGCCAGCAGTTCACAGGGTCTCCAAGAGACCCAGTACTTC.